This T cell receptor (beta chain) was recovered during a study of blood T cells in healthy people across ages. Each donor supplied ten milliliters of peripheral blood. No fewer than 5.5 micrograms of total RNA were isolated from every sample. Study observations and caveats: Unsorted PBMC material precluded a definitive naive versus antigen-experienced comparison.

For this clonotype: Its antigen is not identified.

A sample-barcoded 5' primer and a J-beta primer mix were used in a second PCR of roughly 6 to 12 cycles. Each cDNA molecule carried a tag from a template-switch adaptor that contained 12 random nucleotides. TCRdb redid the calling of the 5' RACE reads with MiXCR, one entry per CDR3 protein. The table has about 670,000 distinct CDR3 sequences, 52% seen once. In germline, CDR1 is MDHEN, CDR2 SYDVKM. V shed 3 bases, J shed 1 base, and the junction held 5 bases outside the gene matches. CDR3 size: 16 residues. V usage is TRBV28 and J usage is TRBJ1-5; 8 bases are a match to TRBD1. This sequence was found in a woman older than 75 in good health. Source material: blood. CDR3 sequence (DNA): TGTGCCAGCAGTTTTCAACAGGGGGGCAGCAATCAGCCCCAGCATTTT. This encodes CASSFQQGGSNQPQHF.